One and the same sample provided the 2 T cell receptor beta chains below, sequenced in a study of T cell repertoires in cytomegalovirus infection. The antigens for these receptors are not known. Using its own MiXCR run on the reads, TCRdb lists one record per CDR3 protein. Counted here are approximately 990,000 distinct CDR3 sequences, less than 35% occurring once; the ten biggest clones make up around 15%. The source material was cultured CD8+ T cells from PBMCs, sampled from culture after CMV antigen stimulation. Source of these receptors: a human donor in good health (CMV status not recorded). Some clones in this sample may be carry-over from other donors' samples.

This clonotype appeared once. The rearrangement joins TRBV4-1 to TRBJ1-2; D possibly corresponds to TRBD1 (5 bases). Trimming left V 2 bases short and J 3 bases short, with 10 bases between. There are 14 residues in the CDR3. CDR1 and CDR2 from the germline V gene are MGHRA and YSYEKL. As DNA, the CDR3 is TGCGCCAGCAGCCAAACCCGGGGGGACTATGGCTACACCTTC. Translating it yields CASSQTRGDYGYTF.

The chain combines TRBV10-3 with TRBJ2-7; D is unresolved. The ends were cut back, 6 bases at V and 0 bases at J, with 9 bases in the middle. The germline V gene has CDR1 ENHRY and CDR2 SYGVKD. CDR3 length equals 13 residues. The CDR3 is CAIRLTDSYEQYF. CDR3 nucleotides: TGTGCCATCAGGTTGACCGACTCCTACGAGCAGTACTTC.